These 4 T cell receptor beta chains share one sample of origin, sequenced in a study of response to subunit inactivated influenza vaccine. TCRdb re-analysed the RT-PCR reads in MiXCR, keeping a single row per CDR3 protein. The sample carries around 320,000 distinct CDR3 sequences, over 20% recorded once. The sequencing here drew on PBMCs from blood, taken about 19 months after vaccination. All receptors come from a man between 50 and 69 years old who received an inactivated influenza vaccine.

The chain is built from TRBV7-2 and TRBJ2-1; D assignment may be TRBD1 or TRBD2 (5 bases each). Germline V gene lookup returns CDR1 SGHTA and CDR2 FQGNSA. Trimming left V 5 bases short and J 2 bases short, with 13 bases between. The length of the CDR3 is 15 residues. The CDR3 region is CASSTRGLTYNEQFF. Here the CDR3 DNA reads TGTGCCAGCAGCACTAGGGGCCTGACCTACAATGAGCAGTTCTTC.

This clonotype came up a few times. The chain has TRBV7-3 and TRBJ2-1; the D is unclear. Germline V CDR1 and CDR2: SGHTA, FQGTGA. The CDR3 contains 15 residues. Trimming removed 3 bases at V and 2 bases at J, with 11 bases between. CDR3 sequence: CASSLNFQAYNEQFF. DNA of the CDR3: TGTGCCAGCAGCTTGAACTTTCAAGCCTACAATGAGCAGTTCTTC.

This clonotype was detected a few times. The chain couples TRBV3-1 to TRBJ1-6; D is undetermined. Trimming removed 0 bases from V and 8 bases from J, with 14 bases in between. The germline V gene encodes CDR1 LGHDT and CDR2 YNNKEL (reference sequence). CDR3 length: 16 residues. CDR3 nucleotide sequence: TGTGCCAGCAGCCAAGATTTTTCGGGCGGCTATTCACCCCTCCACTTT. Translating it yields CASSQDFSGGYSPLHF.

The table lists this clonotype with a few counts. The chain joins TRBV9 to TRBJ2-3; D may be TRBD1 or TRBD2 (5 bases each). The length of the CDR3 is 14 residues. V was clipped by 3 bases and J by 2 bases, with 10 bases between them. The germline V gene encodes CDR1 SGDLS and CDR2 YYNGEE. This CDR3 is CASSAWDATDTQYF. In DNA form, the CDR3 reads TGTGCCAGCAGCGCCTGGGACGCCACAGATACGCAGTATTTT. Together with reference TRBV9 and TRBJ2-3, the CDR3 gives the full variable domain: DSGVTQTPKHLITATGQRVTLRCSPRSGDLSVYWYQQSLDQGLQFLIQYYNGEERAKGNILERFSAQQFPDLHSELNLSSLELGDSALYFCASSAWDATDTQYFGPGTRLTVL.